These 32 T cell receptor beta chains share one sample of origin, sequenced in a study of T cell repertoires in cytomegalovirus infection. TCRdb independently ran MiXCR on the reads; one entry per CDR3 protein. The table records approximately 190,000 distinct CDR3 sequences, 9.5% of them present only once. Material for sequencing was PBMCs. The source is a human donor in good health (CMV status not recorded). Some clones in this sample may be carry-over from other donors' samples.

This clonotype was counted at least ten times. The chain couples TRBV5-1 to TRBJ2-7, with TRBD2 matching 8 bases. CDR3 size: 15 residues. V shed 4 bases, J shed 7 bases, and the junction held 13 bases outside the gene matches. Germline values: CDR1 SGHRS, CDR2 YFSETQ. CDR3 amino acids: CASSLEAGASREQYF. CDR3 bases: TGCGCCAGCAGCCTAGAAGCGGGAGCCTCTAGGGAGCAGTACTTC.

Ten or more counts support this clonotype. The gene calls are TRBV7-2 and TRBJ1-6; D is ambiguous. Per the germline V gene, CDR1 is SGHTA and CDR2 is FQGNSA. The CDR3 totals 16 residues. Deletions cut 2 bases from V and 9 bases from J, with 17 bases between. CDR3 sequence reads: CASSLMSLGGISPLHF. The CDR3 region has the DNA TGTGCCAGCAGCTTAATGAGTCTCGGAGGGATTTCACCCCTCCACTTT.

V and J are TRBV10-2 and TRBJ1-6; 11 bases are a match to TRBD1. This CDR3 contains 15 residues. Germline V gives CDR1 WSHSY, CDR2 SAAADI. With V trimmed by 2 bases and J by 6 bases, 0 bases remained unmatched. CDR3 residues: CASSEGTGGNSPLHF. In DNA, the CDR3 is TGCGCCAGCAGTGAGGGGACAGGGGGTAATTCACCCCTCCACTTT.

There are many counts of this clonotype. This chain connects TRBV2 to TRBJ1-1; no clear D gene. The CDR3 totals 13 residues. CDR1 is SNHLY and CDR2 is FYNNEI in the germline V gene. Trimming left V 7 bases short and J 6 bases short, with 15 bases between. For the CDR3, the DNA is TGTGCCAGCACCAGGCTAGGCGAGCCTGAAGCTTTCTTT. Translation gives CASTRLGEPEAFF.

This clonotype has ten or more counts. The V gene is TRBV7-9, the J gene TRBJ2-7; 10 nucleotides agree with TRBD2. The CDR3 covers 19 residues. The ends lost 5 bases at V and 4 bases at J; junction bases unmatched: 20. Germline V gene sequence: CDR1 SEHNR, CDR2 FQNEAQ (reference sequence). CDR3 protein: CASSDELRHAGTSVYEQYF. CDR3 DNA sequence: TGTGCCAGCAGCGACGAATTGAGACACGCCGGGACTAGCGTGTACGAGCAGTACTTC.

The chain uses TRBV15 and TRBJ1-5; D not resolved. The CDR3 totals 14 residues. Trimming cost V 6 bases and J 2 bases, with 11 bases left between them. The germline V gene encodes CDR1 LNHNV and CDR2 YYDKDF (reference sequence). The CDR3 DNA is TGTGCCACCAGTAGGCGGGTGGGCAATCAGCCCCAGCATTTT. Its protein product is CATSRRVGNQPQHF.

The rearrangement joins TRBV20-1 to TRBJ2-7; maybe TRBD2 (5 bases). The length of the CDR3 is 14 residues. Trimming stripped 5 bases from V and 3 bases from J, with 17 bases between. The germline V gene has CDR1 DFQATT and CDR2 SNEGSKA (reference sequence). The CDR3 sequence: CSAPFGTDYYEQYF. CDR3 DNA sequence: TGCAGTGCTCCCTTCGGTACAGACTACTACGAGCAGTACTTC.

The chain links TRBV6-2 or TRBV6-3 to TRBJ2-1; 9 nucleotides match TRBD2. This CDR3 contains 15 residues. The V and J ends lost 4 bases and 3 bases, in that order; junction bases with no gene match: 4. Germline V gene lookup returns CDR1 MNHEY and CDR2 SVGEGT. CDR3 protein: CASSLTSGFYNEQFF. DNA of the CDR3: TGTGCCAGCAGTTTGACTAGCGGATTCTACAATGAGCAGTTCTTC.

This clonotype was recorded at least ten times. The J gene is TRBJ2-7, the V gene TRBV6-5; D perhaps matches TRBD1 (5 bases). The ends were cut back, 0 bases at V and 7 bases at J, with 16 bases in the middle. The length of the CDR3 is 15 residues. CDR1 MNHEY and CDR2 SVGAGI come from the germline V gene. This CDR3 reads CASSYSRFGHQEQYF. The CDR3 DNA reads TGTGCCAGCAGTTACTCGAGGTTCGGACACCAGGAGCAGTACTTC.

This clonotype was detected many times. The chain recombines TRBV7-8 with TRBJ2-3, with no clear D. Per germline, CDR1 SGHVS and CDR2 FQNEAQ. Between the trimmed V and J ends, which lost 8 bases and 0 bases, there was a span of 15 bases. The CDR3 consists of 15 residues. CDR3 sequence (DNA): TGTGCCAGCTTACCGGTGGCCACTAGCACAGATACGCAGTATTTT. Translation gives CASLPVATSTDTQYF.

The J gene is TRBJ2-7, the V gene TRBV6-6, with D maybe TRBD2 (5 bases). Germline V gene sequence: CDR1 MNHNY, CDR2 SVGAGI (reference sequence). The CDR3 loop spans 13 amino acids. The ends were cut back, 5 bases at V and 7 bases at J, with 15 bases in the middle. CDR3 residues: CASSRGPWWEQYF. The CDR3 DNA is TGTGCCAGCAGTAGAGGGCCTTGGTGGGAGCAGTACTTC.

This clonotype was seen at least ten times. V gene TRBV2 combines with J gene TRBJ2-1, with 11 bases aligning to TRBD1. The germline V gene encodes CDR1 SNHLY and CDR2 FYNNEI. The CDR3 has 15 residues. V lost 5 bases, J lost 6 bases, and 6 bases stayed unmatched. CDR3 in DNA: TGTGCCAGCAGTCTCGGACAGGGGGCGGGCAATGAGCAGTTCTTC. It is translated as CASSLGQGAGNEQFF.

This clonotype was detected only a few times. V is TRBV5-4 and J is TRBJ2-5, with 7 bases identical to TRBD2. With V trimmed by 3 bases and J by 7 bases, 9 bases remained unmatched. Germline V gene data show CDR1 as SGHNT and CDR2 as YYREEE (reference sequence). The CDR3 extends over 14 amino acids. The CDR3 sequence: CASSSWSGDGTQYF. The CDR3 nucleotides read TGTGCCAGCAGCTCCTGGAGCGGGGACGGGACCCAGTACTTC.

J is TRBJ2-7 and V is TRBV2, with TRBD1 matching over 7 bases. The germline gives CDR1 SNHLY, CDR2 FYNNEI. The CDR3 sequence is 14 residues long. After removal of 3 bases from V and 7 bases from J, the junction contained 9 bases not matched to a gene. CDR3 loop: CASSETGLSGEQYF. CDR3 bases: TGTGCCAGCAGTGAGACAGGGCTATCGGGAGAGCAGTACTTC.

Concerning this clonotype itself: A much larger clone sits a single nucleotide away, making a read error possible. The CDR3 nucleotides read TGTGCCATCAGTGACCAGGGGAATCAGCCCCAGCATTTT. Translating gives CAISDQGNQPQHF. The chain couples TRBV10-3 to TRBJ1-5; weak D call: TRBD1 (6 bases). V shed 3 bases and J shed 4 bases, with 7 bases lying between them. This CDR3 has 13 residues. The germline V gene encodes CDR1 ENHRY and CDR2 SYGVKD.

The J gene is TRBJ1-2, the V gene TRBV11-2; no firm D call. This CDR3 has 12 residues. V lost 5 bases to trimming and J lost 1 base, with 5 bases between them. The germline CDR1 and CDR2 sequences are SGHAT and FQNNGV. CDR3 region: CASSRDNYGYTF. The CDR3 nucleotides are TGTGCCAGCAGCAGAGATAACTATGGCTACACCTTC.

This clonotype was seen a handful of times. The chain has TRBV5-4 and TRBJ2-5; perhaps TRBD2 as D (7 bases). V lost 1 base, J lost 4 bases, and 14 bases lay in between. CDR1 SGHNT and CDR2 YYREEE come from the germline V gene (reference sequence). CDR3 length: 15 residues. The CDR3 sequence: CASSLFQGGGETQYF. The CDR3, as DNA: TGTGCCAGCAGCTTGTTCCAGGGAGGGGGAGAGACCCAGTACTTC.

This clonotype was observed at least ten times. The chain joins TRBV10-2 to TRBJ1-1; the D gene is possibly TRBD1 (5 bases). The CDR3 totals 11 residues. CDR1 and CDR2 from the germline V gene are WSHSY and SAAADI. V was cut by 6 bases and J by 6 bases, with 8 bases left in between. The CDR3 sequence: CASSTGPEAFF. The DNA for the CDR3 is TGCGCCAGCAGCACAGGTCCTGAAGCTTTCTTT.

This clonotype appeared many times. The chain has TRBV7-2 and TRBJ2-2; TRBD2 matches 8 bases. The CDR3 spans 18 residues. The V and J ends lost 5 bases and 1 base, in that order; junction bases with no gene match: 12. Germline assignment: CDR1 SGHTA and CDR2 FQGNSA. The CDR3 spells CASSREASGGMNTGELFF. The CDR3 region has the DNA TGTGCCAGCAGCCGTGAGGCAAGCGGGGGCATGAACACCGGGGAGCTGTTTTTT.

The table lists this clonotype with many counts. CDR3 coding DNA: TGTGCCATCAGTGTTACGCTGTCTGGGGCCAACGTCCTGACTTTC. Protein sequence: CAISVTLSGANVLTF. The rearrangement uses TRBV10-3 and TRBJ2-6, with D unresolved. V lost 4 bases and J lost 1, with 8 bases in between. Germline CDR1 and CDR2: ENHRY and SYGVKD. The length of the CDR3 is 15 residues.

This clonotype was observed at least ten times. This CDR3 is CASSLGSSNEQFF. CDR3 DNA: TGTGCCAGCAGCTTAGGGTCGAGCAATGAGCAGTTCTTC. The V and J genes are TRBV7-8 and TRBJ2-1; D is undetermined. This CDR3 contains 13 residues. Germline loops: CDR1 SGHVS, CDR2 FQNEAQ. Trimming took off 1 base at V and 6 bases at J, with 7 bases between the two ends.

Regarding this clonotype: Given a much more abundant clone one base away, this may be a read error. The chain links TRBV5-1 to TRBJ1-2; TRBD1 matches at 8 bases. This CDR3 contains 17 residues. In germline, CDR1 is SGHRS, CDR2 YFSETQ. The CDR3 sequence is CASSLASRGRVNYGHTF. The CDR3 DNA reads as TGCGCCAGCAGCTTGGCTTCCAGGGGGCGCGTCAACTATGGCCACACCTTC.

This clonotype has a handful of counts. The V and J genes are TRBV7-9 and TRBJ2-3; TRBD2 matches at 8 bases. Germline values: CDR1 SEHNR, CDR2 FQNEAQ (reference sequence). The CDR3 is 15 residues long. Trimming at V came to 7 bases and at J to 4 bases, leaving 10 bases not matched to a gene. CDR3 DNA sequence: TGTGCCAGCAACCCCACAGGAGCGGGAGCAGATACGCAGTATTTT. As protein: CASNPTGAGADTQYF.

This clonotype came up many times. V gene TRBV2 combines with J gene TRBJ1-2; TRBD1 is a possible D gene (5 bases). The CDR3 has 21 residues. Germline V gene lookup returns CDR1 SNHLY and CDR2 FYNNEI. The ends were cut back, 4 bases at V and 1 base at J, with 31 bases in the middle. Here the CDR3 reads CASSVSGIGSRISYLNYGYTF. DNA for the CDR3: TGTGCCAGCAGTGTTTCAGGGATCGGGAGCCGAATTTCTTATCTTAACTATGGCTACACCTTC.

This clonotype was detected only a few times. This chain links TRBV28 with TRBJ2-7, with D unresolved. V shed 8 bases and J shed 3 bases, with 8 bases lying between them. This CDR3 is 11 amino acids long. Looked up from germline, CDR1 is MDHEN and CDR2 is SYDVKM. The chain's CDR3 is CASRTFYEQYF. CDR3 nucleotide sequence: TGTGCCAGCCGTACCTTCTACGAGCAGTACTTC.

The chain uses TRBV11-1 and TRBJ2-1; weak D call: TRBD2 (6 bases). V lost 2 bases and J 7 bases, leaving 18 bases between the germline ends. Germline loops: CDR1 SGHAT, CDR2 FQDESV (reference sequence). CDR3 length: 16 amino acids. CDR3 in DNA: TGTGCCAGCAGCTTACTTTTGGGGTCGGGAGTAAATGAGCAGTTCTTC. The encoded protein is CASSLLLGSGVNEQFF.

The gene calls are TRBV5-4 and TRBJ1-1; 7 nucleotides match TRBD1. Germline loops: CDR1 SGHNT, CDR2 YYREEE (reference sequence). CDR3 length: 15 residues. Trimming removed 1 base from V and 6 bases from J; junction bases left unmatched: 9. The CDR3 region is CASSLSLDREAEAFF. CDR3 coding DNA: TGTGCCAGCAGCTTGTCCCTAGACAGGGAGGCTGAAGCTTTCTTT.

V usage is TRBV20-1 and J usage is TRBJ1-1; D is unclear. Germline V lookup: CDR1 DFQATT, CDR2 SNEGSKA (reference sequence). V gave up 0 bases and J gave up 3 bases, with 11 bases separating them. The CDR3 length is 14 residues. DNA for the CDR3: TGCAGTGCTAGAGATTTTGGGGAAGACACTGAAGCTTTCTTT. Its protein is CSARDFGEDTEAFF.

This clonotype was picked up many times. This rearrangement joins TRBV7-2 to TRBJ1-5; the match to TRBD1 covers 8 bases. This CDR3 is built from 16 residues. The germline gives CDR1 SGHTA, CDR2 FQGNSA. With V trimmed by 4 bases and J by 7 bases, 12 bases remained unmatched. CDR3 bases: TGTGCCAGCAGCTCTAGGTTGGGAACAGGGGGACAGCCCCAGCATTTT. Protein sequence: CASSSRLGTGGQPQHF.

This clonotype has at least ten counts. V is TRBV7-8 and J is TRBJ2-2; 10 bases align to TRBD2. CDR3 size: 17 residues. Germline V lookup: CDR1 SGHVS, CDR2 FQNEAQ. Trimming at V came to 5 bases and at J to 4 bases, leaving 10 bases not matched to a gene. The CDR3 spells CASSAPSGGAGTGELFF. The CDR3 nucleotides are TGTGCCAGCAGCGCGCCCAGCGGGGGGGCTGGCACCGGGGAGCTGTTTTTT.

This clonotype was observed at least ten times. The chain is built from TRBV6-1 and TRBJ1-2; tentative D call: TRBD1 (5 bases). The length of the CDR3 is 12 residues. Germline V CDR1 and CDR2: MNHNS, SASEGT. The V and J ends lost 9 bases and 4 bases respectively, with 12 bases between them. CDR3 nucleotide sequence: TGTGCCAGTCTGGGGGGTATCTATGGCTACACCTTC. This sequence encodes CASLGGIYGYTF.

This clonotype occurred many times. The genes are TRBV7-2 and TRBJ2-7; perhaps TRBD1 as D (6 bases). Looked up from germline, CDR1 is SGHTA and CDR2 is FQGNSA. V lost 1 base and J 5 bases, leaving 12 bases between the germline ends. This CDR3 is 14 amino acids long. CDR3 bases: TGTGCCAGCAGCTTAGGGGGACAACGGCACGAGCAGTACTTC. As protein: CASSLGGQRHEQYF.